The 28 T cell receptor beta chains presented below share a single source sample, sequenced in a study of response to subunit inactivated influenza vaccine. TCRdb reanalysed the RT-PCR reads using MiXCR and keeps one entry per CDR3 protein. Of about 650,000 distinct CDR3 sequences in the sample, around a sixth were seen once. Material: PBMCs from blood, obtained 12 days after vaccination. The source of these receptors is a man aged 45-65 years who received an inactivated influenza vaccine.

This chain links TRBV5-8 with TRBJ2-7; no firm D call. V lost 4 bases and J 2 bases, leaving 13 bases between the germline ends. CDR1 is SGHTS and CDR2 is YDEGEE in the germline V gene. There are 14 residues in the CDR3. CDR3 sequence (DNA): TGTGCCAGCAGCCCACGGACGGTACCCTACGAGCAGTACTTC. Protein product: CASSPRTVPYEQYF.

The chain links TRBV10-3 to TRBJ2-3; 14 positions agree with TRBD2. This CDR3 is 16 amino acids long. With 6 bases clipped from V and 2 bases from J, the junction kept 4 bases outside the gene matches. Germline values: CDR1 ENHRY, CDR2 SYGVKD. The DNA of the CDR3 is TGTGCCATCAGGAAGGGACTAGCGGGGGACACAGATACGCAGTATTTT. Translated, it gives CAIRKGLAGDTDTQYF.

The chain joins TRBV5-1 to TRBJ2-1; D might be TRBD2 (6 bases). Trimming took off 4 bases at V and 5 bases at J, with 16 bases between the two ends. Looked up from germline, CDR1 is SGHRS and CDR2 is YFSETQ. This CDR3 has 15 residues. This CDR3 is CASSAKGRSDNEQFF. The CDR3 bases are TGCGCCAGCAGCGCCAAGGGGAGGTCTGACAATGAGCAGTTCTTC.

In nucleotides, the CDR3 is TGTGCCAGCAGTTTAGACTCCGGGCGGCAGAACACTGAAGCTTTCTTT. Translated: CASSLDSGRQNTEAFF. The chain carries TRBV12-3 or TRBV12-4 and TRBJ1-1; D remains ambiguous. There are 16 residues in the CDR3. Trimming left V 1 base short and J 1 base short, with 13 bases between.

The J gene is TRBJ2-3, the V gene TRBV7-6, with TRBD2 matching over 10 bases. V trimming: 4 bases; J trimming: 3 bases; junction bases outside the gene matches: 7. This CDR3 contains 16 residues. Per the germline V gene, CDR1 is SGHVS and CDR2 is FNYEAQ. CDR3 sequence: CASSSNGLAATDTQYF. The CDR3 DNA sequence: TGTGCCAGCAGCTCCAATGGACTAGCGGCAACAGATACGCAGTATTTT.

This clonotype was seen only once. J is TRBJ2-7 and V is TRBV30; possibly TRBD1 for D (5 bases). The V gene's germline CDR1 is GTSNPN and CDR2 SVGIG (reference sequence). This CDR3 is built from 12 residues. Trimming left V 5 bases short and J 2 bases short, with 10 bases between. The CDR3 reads CAWGAVTYEQYF. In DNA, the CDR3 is TGTGCCTGGGGGGCCGTGACCTACGAGCAGTACTTC.

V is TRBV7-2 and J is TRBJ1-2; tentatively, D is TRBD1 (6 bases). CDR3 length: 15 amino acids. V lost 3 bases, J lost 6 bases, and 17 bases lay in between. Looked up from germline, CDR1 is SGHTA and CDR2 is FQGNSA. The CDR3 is CASSFGTVGADGYTF. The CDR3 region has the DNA TGTGCCAGCAGCTTTGGCACCGTGGGGGCGGATGGCTACACCTTC.

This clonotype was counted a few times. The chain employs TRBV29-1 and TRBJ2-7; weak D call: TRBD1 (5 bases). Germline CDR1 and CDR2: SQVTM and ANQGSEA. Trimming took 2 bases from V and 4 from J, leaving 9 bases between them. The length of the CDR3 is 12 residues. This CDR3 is CSVEQGGYEQYF. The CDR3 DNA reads TGCAGCGTTGAACAGGGTGGATACGAGCAGTACTTC.

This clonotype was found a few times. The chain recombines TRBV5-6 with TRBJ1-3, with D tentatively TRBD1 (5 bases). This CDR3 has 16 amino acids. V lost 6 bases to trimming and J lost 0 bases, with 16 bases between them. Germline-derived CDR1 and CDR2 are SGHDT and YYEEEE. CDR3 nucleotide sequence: TGTGCCAGCAACGACCAGGTGGGACTCTCTGGAAACACCATATATTTT. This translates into CASNDQVGLSGNTIYF.

The CDR3 DNA reads as TGTGCCAGCAGCCAGGGGAGAGGGGGAGTCCCGAGCACAGATACGCAGTATTTT. It yields the protein CASSQGRGGVPSTDTQYF. This chain uses TRBV4-2 with TRBJ2-3; the D gene is possibly TRBD1 (6 bases). There are 18 residues in the CDR3. Germline CDR1 LGHNA, CDR2 YNFKEQ. Trimming left V 3 bases short and J 0 bases short, with 19 bases between.

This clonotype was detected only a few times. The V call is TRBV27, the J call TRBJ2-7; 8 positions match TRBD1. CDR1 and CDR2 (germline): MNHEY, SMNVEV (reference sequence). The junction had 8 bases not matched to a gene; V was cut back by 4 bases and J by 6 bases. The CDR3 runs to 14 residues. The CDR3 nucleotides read TGTGCCAGCAGTTCAGCCGCAGGGGGCTCCGAGCAGTACTTC. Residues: CASSSAAGGSEQYF.

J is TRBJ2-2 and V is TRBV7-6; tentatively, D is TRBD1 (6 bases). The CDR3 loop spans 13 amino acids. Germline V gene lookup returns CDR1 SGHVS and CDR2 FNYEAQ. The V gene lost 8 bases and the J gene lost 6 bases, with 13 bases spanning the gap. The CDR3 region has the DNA TGTGCCAGCCTTAGGGGGTCCGCCGGGGAGCTGTTTTTT. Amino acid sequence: CASLRGSAGELFF.

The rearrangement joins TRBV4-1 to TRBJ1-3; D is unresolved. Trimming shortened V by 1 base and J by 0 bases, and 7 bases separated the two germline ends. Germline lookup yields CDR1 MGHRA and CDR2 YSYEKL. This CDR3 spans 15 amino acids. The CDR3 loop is CASSQGRSSGNTIYF. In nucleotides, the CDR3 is TGCGCCAGCAGCCAAGGACGGTCCTCTGGAAACACCATATATTTT.

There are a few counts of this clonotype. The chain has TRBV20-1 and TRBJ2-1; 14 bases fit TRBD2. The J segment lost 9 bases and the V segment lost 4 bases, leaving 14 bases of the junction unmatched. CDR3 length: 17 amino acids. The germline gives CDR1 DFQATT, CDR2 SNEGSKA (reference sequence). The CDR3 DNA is TGCAGTGCTACCACTAAACTGGGACTAGCGGGAGCTTTTGAGCAGTTCTTC. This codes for CSATTKLGLAGAFEQFF.

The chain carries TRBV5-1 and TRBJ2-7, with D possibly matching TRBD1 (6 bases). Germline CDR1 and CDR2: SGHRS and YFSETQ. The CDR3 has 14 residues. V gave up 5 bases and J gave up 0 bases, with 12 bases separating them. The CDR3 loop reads CASRGQTSSYEQYF. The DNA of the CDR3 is TGCGCCAGCAGAGGACAGACCTCCTCCTACGAGCAGTACTTC. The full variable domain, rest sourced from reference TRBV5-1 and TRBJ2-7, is KAGVTQTPRYLIKTRGQQVTLSCSPISGHRSVSWYQQTPGQGLQFLFEYFSETQRNKGNFPGRFSGRQFSNSRSEMNVSTLELGDSALYLCASRGQTSSYEQYFGPGTRLTVT.

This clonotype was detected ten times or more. The chain's CDR3 is CASSSGPYLAGDSYEQYF. CDR3 in DNA: TGTGCCAGCAGCTCCGGCCCGTATCTAGCGGGAGATTCCTACGAGCAGTACTTC. This chain joins TRBV6-1 and TRBJ2-7; the match to TRBD2 covers 10 bases. Per germline, CDR1 MNHNS and CDR2 SASEGT. This CDR3 is built from 18 residues. Trimming removed 6 bases from V and 1 base from J; junction bases left unmatched: 15.

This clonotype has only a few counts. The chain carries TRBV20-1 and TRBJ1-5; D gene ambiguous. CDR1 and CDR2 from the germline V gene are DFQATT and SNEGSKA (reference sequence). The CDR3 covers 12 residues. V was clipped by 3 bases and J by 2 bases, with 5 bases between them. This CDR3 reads CSASGGNQPQHF. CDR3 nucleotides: TGCAGTGCTAGTGGAGGCAATCAGCCCCAGCATTTT.

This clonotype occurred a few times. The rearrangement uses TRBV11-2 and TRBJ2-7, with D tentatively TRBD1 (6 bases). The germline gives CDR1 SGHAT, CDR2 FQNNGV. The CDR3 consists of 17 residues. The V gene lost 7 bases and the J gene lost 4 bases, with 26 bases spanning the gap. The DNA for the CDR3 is TGTGCCAGCACCATGGACAGAAAGGCGGGTGTGGTTTACGAGCAGTACTTC. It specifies CASTMDRKAGVVYEQYF.

CDR3 DNA: TGCAGTGCGTGGACTACCCGGGGCACAGATACGCAGTATTTT. This sequence encodes CSAWTTRGTDTQYF. V and J are TRBV20-1 and TRBJ2-3, with D tentatively TRBD2 (6 bases). The V end lost 6 bases, the J end lost 1 base, and 14 bases lay between the germline ends. Germline V gives CDR1 DFQATT, CDR2 SNEGSKA (reference sequence). This CDR3 comprises 14 residues.

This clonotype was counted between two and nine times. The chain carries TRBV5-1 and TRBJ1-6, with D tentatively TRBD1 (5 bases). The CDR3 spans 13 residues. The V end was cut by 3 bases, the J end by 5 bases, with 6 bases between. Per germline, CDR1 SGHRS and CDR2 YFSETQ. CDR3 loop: CASSSRDNSPLHF. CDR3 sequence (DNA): TGCGCCAGCAGCTCCAGGGATAATTCACCCCTCCACTTT.

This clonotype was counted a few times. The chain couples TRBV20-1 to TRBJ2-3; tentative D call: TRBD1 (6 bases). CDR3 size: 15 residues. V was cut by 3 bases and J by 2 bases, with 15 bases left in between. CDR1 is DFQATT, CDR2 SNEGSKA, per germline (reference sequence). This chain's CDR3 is CSASGQSIATDTQYF. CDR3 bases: TGCAGTGCTAGTGGACAGTCCATCGCCACAGATACGCAGTATTTT.

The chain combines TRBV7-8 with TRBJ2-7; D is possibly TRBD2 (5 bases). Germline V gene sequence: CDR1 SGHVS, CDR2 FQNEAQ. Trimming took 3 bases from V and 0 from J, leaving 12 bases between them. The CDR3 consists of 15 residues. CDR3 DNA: TGTGCCAGCAGCTTTGAGGGTTTTATCTCCTACGAGCAGTACTTC. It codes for CASSFEGFISYEQYF.

CDR3 nucleotide sequence: TGTGCCAGCAGCAGGGGGCCTGAGGGAAACATTCAGTACTTC. Its protein product is CASSRGPEGNIQYF. The chain couples TRBV4-2 to TRBJ2-4; 7 positions match TRBD1. The CDR3 loop spans 14 amino acids. The junction had 7 bases not matched to a gene; V was cut back by 5 bases and J by 6 bases. Germline-derived CDR1 and CDR2 are LGHNA and YNFKEQ.

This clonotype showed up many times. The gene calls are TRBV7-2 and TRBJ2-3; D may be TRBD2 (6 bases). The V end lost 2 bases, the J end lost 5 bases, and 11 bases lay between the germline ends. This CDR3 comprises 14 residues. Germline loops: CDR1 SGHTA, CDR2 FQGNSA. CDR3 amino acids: CASSLRGRIDTQYF. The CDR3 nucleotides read TGTGCCAGCAGCTTAAGAGGGAGGATAGATACGCAGTATTTT. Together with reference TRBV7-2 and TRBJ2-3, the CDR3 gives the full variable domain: GAGVSQSPSNKVTEKGKDVELRCDPISGHTALYWYRQSLGQGLEFLIYFQGNSAPDKSGLPSDRFSAERTGGSVSTLTIQRTQQEDSAVYLCASSLRGRIDTQYFGPGTRLTVL.

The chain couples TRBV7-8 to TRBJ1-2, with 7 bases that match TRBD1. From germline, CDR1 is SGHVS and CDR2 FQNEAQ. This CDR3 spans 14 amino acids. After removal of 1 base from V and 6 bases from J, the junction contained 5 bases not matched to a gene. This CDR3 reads CASSLGPTGDGYTF. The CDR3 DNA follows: TGTGCCAGCAGCTTAGGGCCCACAGGGGATGGCTACACCTTC.

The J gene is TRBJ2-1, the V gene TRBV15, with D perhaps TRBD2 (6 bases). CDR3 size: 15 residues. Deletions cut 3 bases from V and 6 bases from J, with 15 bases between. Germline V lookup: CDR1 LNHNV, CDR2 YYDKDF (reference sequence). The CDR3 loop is CATSSGTLGSNEQFF. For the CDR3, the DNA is TGTGCCACCAGCAGCGGGACTCTCGGGTCCAATGAGCAGTTCTTC.

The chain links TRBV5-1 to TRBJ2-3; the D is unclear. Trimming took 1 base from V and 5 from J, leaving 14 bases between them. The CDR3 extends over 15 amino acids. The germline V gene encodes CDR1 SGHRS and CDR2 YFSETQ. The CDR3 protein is CASSLFEMLGDTQYF. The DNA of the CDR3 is TGCGCCAGCAGCTTGTTCGAGATGTTGGGAGATACGCAGTATTTT.

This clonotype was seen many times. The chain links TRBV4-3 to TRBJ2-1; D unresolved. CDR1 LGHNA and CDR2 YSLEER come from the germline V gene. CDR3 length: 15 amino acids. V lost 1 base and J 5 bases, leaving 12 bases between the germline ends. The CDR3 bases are TGCGCCAGCAGCCAAGCCCCAGCCACTAACAATGAGCAGTTCTTC. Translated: CASSQAPATNNEQFF.